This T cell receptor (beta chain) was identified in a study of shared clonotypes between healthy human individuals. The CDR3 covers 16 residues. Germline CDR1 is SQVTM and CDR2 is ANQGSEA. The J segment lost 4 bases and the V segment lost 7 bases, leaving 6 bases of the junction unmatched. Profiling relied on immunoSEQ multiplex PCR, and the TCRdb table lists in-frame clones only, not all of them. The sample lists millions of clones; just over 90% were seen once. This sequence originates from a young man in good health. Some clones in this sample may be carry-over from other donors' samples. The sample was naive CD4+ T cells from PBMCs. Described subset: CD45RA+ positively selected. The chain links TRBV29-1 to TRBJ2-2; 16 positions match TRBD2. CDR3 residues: CSGVGLAGGSTGELFF. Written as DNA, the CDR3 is TGCAGCGGGGTGGGACTAGCGGGAGGGTCCACCGGGGAGCTGTTTTTT.